The 6 T cell receptor beta chains below all came from one sample that was sequenced in a study of T cell responses to AZD1222 COVID-19 vaccine. The repertoire was sequenced with immunoSEQ multiplex PCR; TCRdb's copy has only in-frame clones and lacks some. The sample has some 200,000 clones, around 94% seen once. This material consisted of peripheral blood, taken 28 days after the second dose of the MenACWY control vaccine. Source of these receptors: an adult who received the MenACWY meningococcal vaccine as a control.

V and J are TRBV10-3 and TRBJ1-3; D possibly corresponds to TRBD1 (5 bases). Germline V gives CDR1 ENHRY, CDR2 SYGVKD. Trimming stripped 6 bases from V and 5 bases from J, with 14 bases between. CDR3 length: 14 amino acids. CDR3 in DNA: TGTGCCATCAGAAACCGGGACGAGCGAAACACCATATATTTT. It codes for CAIRNRDERNTIYF.

This chain connects TRBV7-8 to TRBJ1-2; perhaps TRBD1 as D (5 bases). V lost 5 bases and J 3 bases, leaving 13 bases between the germline ends. Germline-derived CDR1 and CDR2 are SGHVS and FQNEAQ. The CDR3 is 14 amino acids. CDR3 in DNA: TGTGCCAGCAGCAACCTGGGACTTTACTATGGCTACACCTTC. This encodes CASSNLGLYYGYTF.

This chain links TRBV4-1 with TRBJ1-3; D unclear. CDR3 size: 16 residues. Trimming left V 6 bases short and J 0 bases short, with 15 bases between. Per the germline V gene, CDR1 is MGHRA and CDR2 is YSYEKL. The CDR3 loop is CASRSLEGASGNTIYF. Written as DNA, the CDR3 is TGCGCCAGCAGATCCTTGGAGGGCGCCTCTGGAAACACCATATATTTT.

The chain recombines TRBV19 with TRBJ2-7; possibly TRBD2 for D (6 bases). The ends were cut back, 9 bases at V and 3 bases at J, with 15 bases in the middle. The CDR3 totals 13 residues. CDR1 and CDR2 from the germline V gene are LNHDA and SQIVND (reference sequence). CDR3 DNA: TGTGCCAGGCCCCGGGGAGGCCACTACGAGCAGTACTTC. Translation gives CARPRGGHYEQYF.

J is TRBJ2-7 and V is TRBV29-1; no clear D gene. The V gene's germline CDR1 is SQVTM and CDR2 ANQGSEA. CDR3 length: 15 amino acids. V gave up 2 bases and J gave up 0 bases, with 14 bases separating them. CDR3 DNA sequence: TGCAGCGTTGAACGGTGGGGTCAGAGCTCCTACGAGCAGTACTTC. The encoded protein is CSVERWGQSSYEQYF.

CDR3 sequence (DNA): TGTGCCAGTAGTATAACAGGGAGTAGGTTTCCAGATTCACCCCTCCACTTT. It codes for CASSITGSRFPDSPLHF. J is TRBJ1-6 and V is TRBV19, with D possibly TRBD1 on 6 matching bases. The CDR3 loop spans 17 amino acids. Trimming removed 2 bases at V and 8 bases at J, with 19 bases between. CDR1 and CDR2 (germline): LNHDA, SQIVND (reference sequence).